This T cell receptor (beta chain) was recorded in a study of blood T cell repertoires in COVID-19. Whole-study context: COVID-19 samples from acute and convalescent phases originated in the United States, Italy and Spain. T cells, B-cell-depleted T cells, or PBMCs provided the cDNA or gDNA that served as material.

Study processing details: Amplifying reference gene primers gave estimates of nucleated cell counts. Generated by immunoSEQ multiplex PCR, the TCRdb table keeps only in-frame clones and is missing some. V, J and clone size are those of that table, while D and trimming were read from the DNA. Among 75,000 to 80,000 clones listed, 85% were seen once. Patients at the Seattle site were enrolled during active infection and followed longitudinally. The sequence was obtained from a man between 60 and 75 years old with COVID-19, enrolled during active disease. Sample: peripheral blood.

DNA for the CDR3: TGTGCCAGCAGCTTAGTACTAGCGGGGGGGTACAATGAGCAGTTCTTC. This translates into CASSLVLAGGYNEQFF. The rearrangement joins TRBV7-9 to TRBJ2-1; 13 bases are a match to TRBD2. Germline assignment: CDR1 SEHNR and CDR2 FQNEAQ (reference sequence). The CDR3 contains 16 residues. With 1 base clipped from V and 4 bases from J, the junction kept 1 base outside the gene matches.